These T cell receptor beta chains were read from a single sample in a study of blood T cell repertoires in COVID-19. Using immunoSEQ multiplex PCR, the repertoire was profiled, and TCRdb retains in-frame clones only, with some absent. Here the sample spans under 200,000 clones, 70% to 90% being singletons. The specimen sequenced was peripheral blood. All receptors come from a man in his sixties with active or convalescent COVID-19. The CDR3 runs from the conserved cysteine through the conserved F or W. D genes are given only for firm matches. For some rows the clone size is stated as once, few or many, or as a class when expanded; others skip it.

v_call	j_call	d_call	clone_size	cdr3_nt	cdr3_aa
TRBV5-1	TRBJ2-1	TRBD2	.	TGCGCCAGCAGCCCTAAGACTAGCGGGGGGGCGGGTGAGCAGTTCTTC	CASSPKTSGGAGEQFF
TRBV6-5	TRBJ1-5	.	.	TGTGCCAGCTCCGGACACCCCAATCAGCCCCAGCATTTT	CASSGHPNQPQHF
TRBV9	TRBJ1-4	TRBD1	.	TGTGCCAGCTCCCGGACAGGGTCTGAAAAACTGTTTTTT	CASSRTGSEKLFF
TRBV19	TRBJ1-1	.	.	TGTGCCAGTAGTATAATACTGGGGAGAGCAGCTTTCTTT	CASSIILGRAAFF
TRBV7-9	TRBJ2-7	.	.	TGTGCCAGCAGCTGGGAGGCCCGCTACGAGCAGTACTTC	CASSWEARYEQYF
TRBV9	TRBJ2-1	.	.	TGTGCCAGCAGCGTGATCGGCGGGGACTCCTACAATGAGCAGTTCTTC	CASSVIGGDSYNEQFF
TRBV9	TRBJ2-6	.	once	TGTGCCAGCAGCGCCCCAGCTGGGGCCAACGTCCTGACTTTC	CASSAPAGANVLTF
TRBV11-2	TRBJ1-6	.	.	TGTGCCAGCAGGCGACCGGGACGGGAGAATTCACCCCTCCACTTT	CASRRPGRENSPLHF
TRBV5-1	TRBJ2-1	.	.	TGCGCCAGCAGCTTGGTTGGGGGGGCCTCTCCTAATGAGCAGTTCTTC	CASSLVGGASPNEQFF
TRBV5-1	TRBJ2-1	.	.	TGCGCCAGCAGCTTGGAACCCAGCGGCGAGCAGTTCTTC	CASSLEPSGEQFF
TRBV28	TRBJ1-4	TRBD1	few	TGTGCCAGCAGTTCGACGAGGGGGCTCTCTAATGAAAAACTGTTTTTT	CASSSTRGLSNEKLFF
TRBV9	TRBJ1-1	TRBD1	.	TGTGCCAGCAGCGTTGACAGGGCGAACGCTGAAGCTTTCTTT	CASSVDRANAEAFF
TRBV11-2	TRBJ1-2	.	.	TGTGCCAGCAGCTCATCCGGGGGTGGCTACACCTTC	CASSSSGGGYTF
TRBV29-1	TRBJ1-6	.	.	TGCAGCGTTGCCCGCGGGCGGACGGTCCATAATTCACCCCTCCACTTT	CSVARGRTVHNSPLHF
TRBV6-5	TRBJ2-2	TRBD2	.	TGTGCCAGCAGACTAGCGGGGTCTACCGGGGAGCTGTTTTTT	CASRLAGSTGELFF
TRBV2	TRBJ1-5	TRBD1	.	TGTGCCAGCAGGGACAGGGGTATCCAGCCCCAGCATTTT	CASRDRGIQPQHF
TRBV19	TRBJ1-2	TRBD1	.	TGTGCCAGTAGTATAGAGAAGGGGGCAAGGGGCTACACCTTC	CASSIEKGARGYTF
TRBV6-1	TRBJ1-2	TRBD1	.	TGTGCCAGCAGTGAAGGGACAGGCTCACCCAACTATGGCTACACCTTC	CASSEGTGSPNYGYTF
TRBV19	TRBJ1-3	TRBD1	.	TGTGCCAGTAGGCCTCGGACAGGGGAGGGAAACACCATATATTTT	CASRPRTGEGNTIYF
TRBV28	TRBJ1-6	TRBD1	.	TGTGCCAGCAGTTCGGGACAGGGTACTTCACCCCTCCACTTT	CASSSGQGTSPLHF
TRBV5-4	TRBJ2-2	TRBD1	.	TGTGCCAGCAGCAGCGGGACAGGGGGCACCGGGGAGCTGTTTTTT	CASSSGTGGTGELFF
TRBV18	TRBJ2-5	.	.	TGTGCCAGCTCAAATAATCGGGGGAGAGAGACCCAGTACTTC	CASSNNRGRETQYF
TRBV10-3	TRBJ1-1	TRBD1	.	TGTGCCATCAGTGAGTGGGCAGGGGGAATCAACACTGAAGCTTTCTTT	CAISEWAGGINTEAFF
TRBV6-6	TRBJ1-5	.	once	TGTGCCAGCAGTCCGACACGGGGGGATCAGCCCCAGCATTTT	CASSPTRGDQPQHF
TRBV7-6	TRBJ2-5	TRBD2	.	TGTGCCAGCAGCTTTAGTCCTAGCGGGGGGGCCCCAGAGACCCAGTACTTC	CASSFSPSGGAPETQYF
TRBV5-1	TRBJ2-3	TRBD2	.	TGCGCCAGCAGCTTACCGGGACTAGCGGCGACAGATACGCAGTATTTT	CASSLPGLAATDTQYF
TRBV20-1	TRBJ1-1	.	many	TGCAGTGCTAGTCCCCCGGGGTGGGACACTGAAGCTTTCTTT	CSASPPGWDTEAFF
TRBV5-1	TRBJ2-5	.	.	TGCGCCAGCAGCTCGACAGGTAACCAAGAGACCCAGTACTTC	CASSSTGNQETQYF
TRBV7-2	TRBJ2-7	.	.	TGTGCCAGCAGCGAATTGTCCCGGGGCAGGGGAAGTTACGAGCAGTACTTC	CASSELSRGRGSYEQYF
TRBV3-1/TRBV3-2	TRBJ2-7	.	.	TGTGCCAGCAGCCGAAGGGGGGGTAACGAGCAGTACTTC	CASSRRGGNEQYF
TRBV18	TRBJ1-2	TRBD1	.	TGTGCCAGCTCACCGCAGGGGGCGCAGGGTGGCTACACCTTC	CASSPQGAQGGYTF
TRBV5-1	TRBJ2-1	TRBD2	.	TGCGCCAGCAGCCCCGGCGGGGGGGAATACAATGAGCAGTTCTTC	CASSPGGGEYNEQFF
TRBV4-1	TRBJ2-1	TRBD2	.	TGCGCCAGCAGCCAAGTAGCGGGGGGCCTCGTTTGGGAGGAGCAGTTCTTC	CASSQVAGGLVWEEQFF
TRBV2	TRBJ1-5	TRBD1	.	TGTGCCAGCAGTGAACGGACAGGGTACGGCAATCAGCCCCAGCATTTT	CASSERTGYGNQPQHF
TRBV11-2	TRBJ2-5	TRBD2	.	TGTGCCAGCAGCCCGCGGACTAGCGGGGGGCGAGAGACCCAGTACTTC	CASSPRTSGGRETQYF
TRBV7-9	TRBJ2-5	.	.	TGTGCCAGCAGCTTAAGCCGGGGAGACGGAGAGACCCAGTACTTC	CASSLSRGDGETQYF
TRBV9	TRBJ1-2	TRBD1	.	TGTGCCAGCAGCCCAGGGACAGCGTCTAATGTTGGCTACACCTTC	CASSPGTASNVGYTF
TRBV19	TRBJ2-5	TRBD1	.	TGTGCCAGTAGTCCTGGACAGGGAACGGAGACCCAGTACTTC	CASSPGQGTETQYF
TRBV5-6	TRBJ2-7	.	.	TGTGCCAGCAGCCAAAGTGGGCACAGCTACGAGCAGTACTTC	CASSQSGHSYEQYF
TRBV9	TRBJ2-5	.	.	TGTGCCAGCAGCGAAGGAGAGCTTAGAGTGGAGACCCAGTACTTC	CASSEGELRVETQYF
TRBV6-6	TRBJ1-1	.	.	TGTGCCAGCAGTGGATTGAGGACTGAAGCTTTCTTT	CASSGLRTEAFF
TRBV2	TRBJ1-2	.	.	TGTGCCACCTCCCGGGACTTCAACTATGGCTACACCTTC	CATSRDFNYGYTF
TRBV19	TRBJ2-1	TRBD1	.	TGTGCCAGTAGTATAGGACAGGGCAGGAATGAGCAGTTCTTC	CASSIGQGRNEQFF
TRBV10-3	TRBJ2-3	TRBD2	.	TGTGCCTCGATGGCGGGGGGAGGGAGTGATACGCAGTATTTT	CASMAGGGSDTQYF
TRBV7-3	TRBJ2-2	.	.	TGTGCCAGCAGCCCCTCCACCGGGGAGCTGTTTTTT	CASSPSTGELFF
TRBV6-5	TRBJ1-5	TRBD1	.	TGTGCCAGCGCCGGGACAGGTTATCAGCCCCAGCATTTT	CASAGTGYQPQHF
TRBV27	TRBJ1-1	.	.	TGTGCCACTCAGGGTAGCACTGAAGCTTTCTTT	CATQGSTEAFF
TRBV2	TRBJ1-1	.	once	TGTGCCAGCGATCAAACAGCGGAACTTGAAGCTTTCTTT	CASDQTAELEAFF
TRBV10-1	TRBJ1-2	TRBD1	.	TGCGCCAGGGGGACAGGGATATTCTATGGCTACACCTTC	CARGTGIFYGYTF
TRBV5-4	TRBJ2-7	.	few	TGTGCCAGCAGCACCCGGGACAACCTTTACGAGCAGTACTTC	CASSTRDNLYEQYF
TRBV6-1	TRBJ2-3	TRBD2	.	TGTGCCAGCAGTGAAGAACTTGGACTAGCCCCCCCCACAGATACGCAGTATTTT	CASSEELGLAPPTDTQYF
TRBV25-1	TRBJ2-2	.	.	TGTGCCAGCAGTGAAGGGATGGGGAGGACCGGGGAGCTGTTTTTT	CASSEGMGRTGELFF
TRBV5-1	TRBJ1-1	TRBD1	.	TGCGCCAGCAGCGGGGACAGGGCGTTCGCTTTCTTT	CASSGDRAFAFF